This TCR beta chain was found in a study of shared clonotypes between healthy human individuals. For the study at large: Each donor had three CD4 naive, three CD4 memory, two CD8 naive and one CD8 memory plate.

CD4+ cell separation produced CD45RA+ naive and CD45RA-negative memory subsets. Notes on the study in general: Non-shared clonotypes displayed generation probabilities falling below those of clonotypes present in all four donors.

A single count supports this clone. No antigen is known for it. It was across several immunoSEQ plates that each subset's genomic DNA was evenly split. Here immunoSEQ multiplex PCR was the method, and the copy in TCRdb shows in-frame clones only, minus some. The sample includes about 1.1 million clones, approximately 78% of them seen just once. This CDR3 has 14 residues. V lost 0 bases and J lost 3, with 12 bases in between. Looked up from germline, CDR1 is SQVTM and CDR2 is ANQGSEA. The material sequenced was memory CD4+ T cells from PBMCs. As for subset: CD45RA-negative fraction. This sequence was found in a man aged 18 to 29 in good health. Some clones in this sample may be carry-over from other donors' samples. The chain combines TRBV29-1 with TRBJ2-7, with D tentatively TRBD2 (6 bases). DNA for the CDR3: TGCAGCGTTGAAGATCCGCGAGCGGGCTACGAGCAGTACTTC. Translation: CSVEDPRAGYEQYF.